This passage covers 32 T cell receptor beta chains from one sample sequenced in a study of cytomegalovirus exposure and HLA in healthy donors. The primer mix had 60 Vbeta and 13 Jbeta primers. Assay used: immunoSEQ multiplex PCR; TCRdb lists only in-frame clones, some missing. This sample has 150,000 to 200,000 clones, with about four fifths found just once. Sample: PBMCs. The receptor source for this set is a woman aged 25 to 39 in good health and CMV-seropositive.

This sequence joins TRBV6-5 and TRBJ1-2; no firm D call. The V and J ends lost 5 bases and 8 bases respectively, with 15 bases between them. The CDR3 runs to 13 residues. CDR1 MNHEY and CDR2 SVGAGI come from the germline V gene. CDR3 sequence: CASSTPAVTGYTF. CDR3 nucleotide sequence: TGTGCCAGCAGTACCCCCGCGGTCACAGGCTACACCTTC.

This clone was counted a single time. The J gene is TRBJ2-1, the V gene TRBV10-3, with TRBD2 identical over 10 bases. The CDR3 spans 14 residues. V was pared by 7 bases and J by 3 bases, with 3 bases of the junction left unmatched. CDR1 and CDR2 from the germline V gene are ENHRY and SYGVKD. The CDR3 spells CAIKLAGNYNEQFF. CDR3 DNA: TGTGCCATCAAACTAGCGGGAAACTACAATGAGCAGTTCTTC.

The V call is TRBV4-3, the J call TRBJ2-2; 7 bases are shared with TRBD1. The CDR3 consists of 18 residues. From germline, CDR1 is LGHNA and CDR2 YSLEER. The V gene end was trimmed by 0 bases and the J gene end by 5 bases; junction bases not matched to a gene: 12. The CDR3 protein is CASSQDPPPTGWTGELFF. The DNA of the CDR3 is TGCGCCAGCAGCCAAGATCCCCCTCCGACAGGGTGGACCGGGGAGCTGTTTTTT.

The V gene is TRBV5-1, the J gene TRBJ1-4; TRBD1 matches at 9 bases. Trimming at V came to 4 bases and at J to 8 bases, leaving 12 bases not matched to a gene. Germline-derived CDR1 and CDR2 are SGHRS and YFSETQ. CDR3 length: 16 residues. The CDR3 protein is CASSRLPGQGSEKLFF. DNA of the CDR3: TGCGCCAGCAGCAGATTACCGGGACAGGGTAGCGAAAAACTGTTTTTT.

This chain uses TRBV14 with TRBJ2-5, with D hard to call. CDR3 length equals 12 residues. Germline CDR1 and CDR2: SGHDN and FVKESK. Trimming shortened V by 1 base and J by 10 bases, and 10 bases separated the two germline ends. The CDR3 spells CASSQGARLQYF. As DNA, the CDR3 is TGTGCCAGCAGCCAAGGAGCCCGACTCCAGTACTTC.

This chain links TRBV4-1 with TRBJ1-5; TRBD1 aligns across 9 bases. J lost 4 bases, V lost 4 bases, and 5 bases had no gene match. The CDR3 is 15 residues long. Germline CDR1 reads MGHRA; CDR2 reads YSYEKL. The CDR3 region is CASSLGTGRNQPQHF. Written as DNA, the CDR3 is TGCGCCAGCAGCCTCGGGACAGGGCGAAATCAGCCCCAGCATTTT.

This chain connects TRBV5-6 to TRBJ2-1; no clear D. V dropped 0 bases and J dropped 10 bases, with 11 bases sitting between them. Germline V gene data show CDR1 as SGHDT and CDR2 as YYEEEE. The CDR3 consists of 13 residues. The CDR3 DNA follows: TGTGCCAGCAGCTTGGCCCCAACTATCGAGCAGTTCTTC. Its translation is CASSLAPTIEQFF.

The chain recombines TRBV5-4 with TRBJ1-1, with D possibly matching TRBD1 (5 bases). V lost 2 bases and J 0 bases, leaving 14 bases between the germline ends. Germline V gives CDR1 SGHNT, CDR2 YYREEE (reference sequence). This CDR3 is built from 16 residues. Here the CDR3 reads CASSFGAGGVNTEAFF. The CDR3 DNA is TGTGCCAGCAGCTTTGGGGCCGGCGGGGTGAACACTGAAGCTTTCTTT.

The rearrangement links TRBV18 to TRBJ1-4; 9 bases are a match to TRBD1. The CDR3 sequence is 17 residues long. V lost 2 bases and J lost 8; bases outside the gene matches: 12. The germline gives CDR1 KGHSH, CDR2 LQKENI. CDR3 loop: CASSPRDRVLTGEKLFF. The CDR3 DNA follows: TGTGCCAGCTCACCAAGGGACAGGGTGCTTACGGGGGAAAAACTGTTTTTT.

There are a few counts of this clone. The V and J genes are TRBV6-6 and TRBJ1-1; D not certain. Germline lookup yields CDR1 MNHNY and CDR2 SVGAGI (reference sequence). The CDR3 spans 12 residues. V gave up 2 bases and J gave up 6 bases, with 7 bases separating them. CDR3 loop: CASSYVGAEAFF. In nucleotides, the CDR3 is TGTGCCAGCAGTTACGTTGGAGCTGAAGCTTTCTTT.

This chain links TRBV10-1 with TRBJ2-3; the D gene is possibly TRBD1 (5 bases). Germline V lookup: CDR1 WNHNN, CDR2 SYGVQD (reference sequence). The CDR3 totals 19 residues. Trimming removed 0 bases at V and 3 bases at J, with 22 bases between. The CDR3 sequence: CASSESGVGVDKITDTQYF. The CDR3 DNA is TGCGCCAGCAGTGAGTCAGGAGTAGGGGTCGACAAAATTACAGATACGCAGTATTTT.

This clone has just one count. Here the CDR3 reads CASTRQGPSYEQYF. The CDR3 coding sequence is TGTGCCAGCACTCGACAGGGGCCTTCCTACGAGCAGTACTTC. V is TRBV2 and J is TRBJ2-7; 8 bases line up with TRBD1. There are 14 residues in the CDR3. V dropped 7 bases and J dropped 1; count of bases not matched to a gene: 6. Germline CDR1 reads SNHLY; CDR2 reads FYNNEI. The variable domain in full, completed from reference TRBV2 and TRBJ2-7, reads EPEVTQTPSHQVTQMGQEVILRCVPISNHLYFYWYRQILGQKVEFLVSFYNNEISEKSEIFDDQFSVERPDGSNFTLKIRSTKLEDSAMYFCASTRQGPSYEQYFGPGTRLTVT.

The genes are TRBV19 and TRBJ2-7, with TRBD1 identical over 11 bases. Unmatched junction bases numbered 7, after V lost 6 bases and J lost 3 bases. CDR3 length equals 15 residues. Germline CDR1 LNHDA, CDR2 SQIVND (reference sequence). The CDR3 loop is CASSSAGTGGYEQYF. Here the CDR3 DNA reads TGTGCCAGTAGCAGTGCCGGGACAGGGGGCTACGAGCAGTACTTC.

The chain is built from TRBV7-9 and TRBJ1-4, with 7 bases identical to TRBD1. CDR1 and CDR2 (germline): SEHNR, FQNEAQ (reference sequence). The CDR3 covers 17 residues. Germline trimming cut 4 bases from V and 8 bases from J; bases unmatched to any gene: 16. The CDR3 sequence: CASSSAVLTGSGEKLFF. The CDR3 DNA is TGTGCCAGCAGCTCCGCAGTTCTGACAGGGAGCGGAGAAAAACTGTTTTTT.

This sequence joins TRBV5-6 and TRBJ1-4; D is ambiguous. Germline CDR1 reads SGHDT; CDR2 reads YYEEEE. This CDR3 region has 16 residues. The ends were cut back, 4 bases at V and 6 bases at J, with 19 bases in the middle. CDR3: CASSPWSQIWDEKLFF. The CDR3 nucleotides read TGTGCCAGCAGCCCATGGAGCCAGATTTGGGATGAAAAACTGTTTTTT.

DNA of the CDR3: TGTGCCAGTAGTACAAGACCGACAGGGGCCTACGAGCAGTACTTC. Translation gives CASSTRPTGAYEQYF. The rearrangement uses TRBV19 and TRBJ2-7; TRBD1 agrees at 8 bases. CDR1 and CDR2 from the germline V gene are LNHDA and SQIVND (reference sequence). With V trimmed by 4 bases and J by 2 bases, 7 bases remained unmatched. The CDR3 length is 15 residues. The whole variable domain, remainder taken from reference TRBV19 and TRBJ2-7, is DGGITQSPKYLFRKEGQNVTLSCEQNLNHDAMYWYRQDPGQGLRLIYYSQIVNDFQKGDIAEGYSVSREKKESFPLTVTSAQKNPTAFYLCASSTRPTGAYEQYFGPGTRLTVT.

This clone was observed once. The V call is TRBV5-6, the J call TRBJ1-3; D ambiguous. The CDR3 has 12 residues. Germline CDR1 reads SGHDT; CDR2 reads YYEEEE. Deletions cut 10 bases from V and 0 bases from J, with 8 bases between. In DNA, the CDR3 is TGTGCCTCCGGGTCCTCTGGAAACACCATATATTTT. Its translation is CASGSSGNTIYF.

The chain recombines TRBV2 with TRBJ2-2; perhaps TRBD2 as D (5 bases). V dropped 3 bases and J dropped 6 bases, with 17 bases sitting between them. Germline CDR1 is SNHLY and CDR2 is FYNNEI. CDR3 length: 16 amino acids. CDR3 nucleotide sequence: TGTGCCAGCAGTGATTCCGGGATAAGAGGTCCCGGGGAGCTGTTTTTT. Translation gives CASSDSGIRGPGELFF.

The chain recombines TRBV6-1 with TRBJ2-3, with 7 bases aligning to TRBD2. This CDR3 comprises 15 residues. The germline CDR1 and CDR2 sequences are MNHNS and SASEGT. J was trimmed by 0 bases and V by 6 bases; bases with no gene match: 6. Here the CDR3 DNA reads TGTGCCAGCAGCGGGGAGGGGAGAAGCACAGATACGCAGTATTTT. It yields the protein CASSGEGRSTDTQYF.

The V gene is TRBV4-3, the J gene TRBJ2-3; the D gene is possibly TRBD2 (5 bases). In germline, CDR1 is LGHNA, CDR2 YSLEER. V lost 0 bases and J 4 bases, leaving 8 bases between the germline ends. CDR3 length equals 14 residues. CDR3: CASSQDRTPDTQYF. In DNA, the CDR3 is TGCGCCAGCAGCCAAGATCGGACTCCAGATACGCAGTATTTT.

This clone was picked up a small number of times. V and J are TRBV11-2 and TRBJ1-6; no reliable D call. The ends were cut back, 0 bases at V and 6 bases at J, with 9 bases in the middle. Germline V gene sequence: CDR1 SGHAT, CDR2 FQNNGV. The CDR3 consists of 15 residues. The CDR3 region has the DNA TGTGCCAGCAGCTTAGAAGGTACAGCTAATTCACCCCTCCACTTT. Translated: CASSLEGTANSPLHF.

The chain has TRBV15 and TRBJ2-7; 9 nucleotides align to TRBD1. The V gene's germline CDR1 is LNHNV and CDR2 YYDKDF (reference sequence). J lost 5 bases, V lost 3 bases, and 8 bases had no gene match. The CDR3 loop spans 15 amino acids. CDR3 DNA sequence: TGTGCCACCAGCAGCCCGGGACAGGGTCTTAACGAGCAGTACTTC. This translates into CATSSPGQGLNEQYF.

The chain links TRBV7-9 to TRBJ2-1; the match to TRBD2 covers 12 bases. CDR3 length: 16 amino acids. CDR1 and CDR2 from the germline V gene are SEHNR and FQNEAQ (reference sequence). Trimming at V came to 5 bases and at J to 9 bases, leaving 11 bases not matched to a gene. CDR3 region: CASSHPASGRASEQFF. The CDR3 region has the DNA TGTGCCAGCAGCCATCCAGCTAGCGGGAGGGCCAGTGAGCAGTTCTTC.

J is TRBJ2-1 and V is TRBV19; 12 bases align to TRBD1. Germline lookup yields CDR1 LNHDA and CDR2 SQIVND (reference sequence). The CDR3 is 16 residues long. V lost 8 bases, J lost 9 bases, and 14 bases stayed unmatched. CDR3 coding DNA: TGTGCCAGTCCTACCAGCCGGGACAGGGGGCGAAGTGAGCAGTTCTTC. As protein: CASPTSRDRGRSEQFF.

This chain joins TRBV5-5 and TRBJ1-6, with D possibly TRBD1 on 5 matching bases. The length of the CDR3 is 14 residues. The ends were cut back, 1 base at V and 11 bases at J, with 13 bases in the middle. Germline CDR1 SGHKS, CDR2 YYEKEE (reference sequence). As DNA, the CDR3 is TGTGCCAGCAGCTTGAGACACCAAGGGGCACCCCTCCACTTT. Protein: CASSLRHQGAPLHF. Looking up the rest from reference TRBV5-5 and TRBJ1-6 gives the full variable domain: DAGVTQSPTHLIKTRGQQVTLRCSPISGHKSVSWYQQVLGQGPQFIFQYYEKEERGRGNFPDRFSARQFPNYSSELNVNALLLGDSALYLCASSLRHQGAPLHFGNGTRLTVT.

This clone was seen more than once but under ten times. The chain links TRBV7-5 to TRBJ2-1; the table calls TRBD2, which could not be checked here. TRBV7-5 is labeled a pseudogene. CDR3 length: 17 residues. The CDR3 DNA sequence: TGTGCCAGAAGCTATTTCGGGACTAGCGGGAGTCGTGGTGAGCAGTTCTTC. This encodes CARSYFGTSGSRGEQFF.

V is TRBV6-4 and J is TRBJ1-2, with 7 bases matching TRBD1. V lost 4 bases and J lost 4; bases outside the gene matches: 3. The germline gives CDR1 MRHNA, CDR2 SNTAGT. The CDR3 covers 13 residues. The CDR3 DNA sequence: TGTGCCAGCAGTGGGGGACAGTCCTATGGCTACACCTTC. It codes for CASSGGQSYGYTF.

The gene calls are TRBV19 and TRBJ2-1; D gene unclear. The V and J ends lost 5 bases and 4 bases respectively, with 9 bases between them. CDR3 length: 13 residues. CDR1 and CDR2 (germline): LNHDA, SQIVND (reference sequence). CDR3 in amino acids: CASSRYLYNEQFF. The CDR3 DNA sequence: TGTGCCAGTAGTCGGTACCTTTACAATGAGCAGTTCTTC.

The CDR3 sequence is CASSFRSEKLFF. In nucleotides, the CDR3 is TGTGCCAGCAGCTTCCGTTCCGAAAAACTGTTTTTT. The V call is TRBV7-8, the J call TRBJ1-4; D call uncertain. V lost 3 bases and J 8 bases, leaving 7 bases between the germline ends. Per germline, CDR1 SGHVS and CDR2 FQNEAQ. The CDR3 is made up of 12 amino acids. Full variable domain (missing parts from reference TRBV7-8 and TRBJ1-4): GAGVSQSPRYKVAKRGQDVALRCDPISGHVSLFWYQQALGQGPEFLTYFQNEAQLDKSGLPSDRFFAERPEGSVSTLKIQRTQQEDSAVYLCASSFRSEKLFFGSGTQLSVL.

The chain uses TRBV5-5 and TRBJ2-2, with D unclear. Trimming removed 0 bases at V and 7 bases at J, with 7 bases between. The CDR3 runs to 13 residues. Germline-derived CDR1 and CDR2 are SGHKS and YYEKEE (reference sequence). CDR3 residues: CASSLVADGELFF. The CDR3 DNA sequence: TGTGCCAGCAGCTTGGTAGCAGACGGGGAGCTGTTTTTT.

Here the CDR3 DNA reads TGCGCCAGCAGCCAAGATCAAGGCTGGGAGTTGATAGCTTTCTTT. Protein sequence: CASSQDQGWELIAFF. J is TRBJ1-1 and V is TRBV4-3; no reliable D call. Germline V gene lookup returns CDR1 LGHNA and CDR2 YSLEER. Deletions cut 0 bases from V and 10 bases from J, with 18 bases between. The CDR3 has 15 residues.

The chain joins TRBV6-4 to TRBJ2-3, with 7 bases matching TRBD2. Germline values: CDR1 MRHNA, CDR2 SNTAGT. V lost 5 bases to trimming and J lost 2 bases; unmatched junction nucleotides: 4. The CDR3 length is 14 residues. In DNA, the CDR3 is TGTGCCAGCAGTTCTAGCGGCTACACAGATACGCAGTATTTT. Amino acid sequence: CASSSSGYTDTQYF.